A single sample is the source of the 29 T cell receptor beta chains below, sequenced in a study of blood T cell repertoires in COVID-19. The repertoire was sequenced with immunoSEQ multiplex PCR; TCRdb's copy has only in-frame clones and lacks some. The sample shows 73,000 or so clones, more than 70% of them seen only once. The material sequenced was peripheral blood. These receptor sequences come from a man aged 45 to 65 with active COVID-19.

The V and J genes are TRBV24-1 and TRBJ2-1; possible D gene TRBD2, 5 bases. The germline V gene has CDR1 KGHDR and CDR2 SFDVKD. CDR3 length: 13 residues. Trimming left V 5 bases short and J 6 bases short, with 10 bases between. CDR3 loop: CATSVAGPNEQFF. The DNA of the CDR3 is TGTGCCACCAGTGTGGCGGGCCCCAATGAGCAGTTCTTC.

The chain uses TRBV24-1 and TRBJ2-7; TRBD1 agrees at 7 bases. CDR3 length: 15 residues. The germline V gene encodes CDR1 KGHDR and CDR2 SFDVKD. J was trimmed by 5 bases and V by 4 bases; bases with no gene match: 10. As DNA, the CDR3 is TGTGCCACCAGTGACATGAGACAGGGTCAGGACGAGCAGTACTTC. Translated: CATSDMRQGQDEQYF.

The chain employs TRBV2 and TRBJ1-3; weak D call: TRBD1 (6 bases). Per germline, CDR1 SNHLY and CDR2 FYNNEI. V was shortened by 5 bases and J by 3 bases, with 8 bases between the two germline ends. The CDR3 contains 13 residues. The DNA for the CDR3 is TGTGCCAGCAGTCAGGACAGTGGAAACACCATATATTTT. Amino acid sequence: CASSQDSGNTIYF.

The chain recombines TRBV25-1 with TRBJ1-3; 8 nucleotides align to TRBD1. Trimming at V came to 1 base and at J to 4 bases, leaving 3 bases not matched to a gene. The CDR3 loop spans 15 amino acids. CDR1 MGHDK and CDR2 SYGVNS come from the germline V gene. The chain's CDR3 is CASSESGGKGNTIYF. The CDR3 DNA reads TGTGCCAGCAGTGAATCAGGGGGCAAGGGAAACACCATATATTTT. The variable domain in full, completed from reference TRBV25-1 and TRBJ1-3, reads EADIYQTPRYLVIGTGKKITLECSQTMGHDKMYWYQQDPGMELHLIHYSYGVNSTEKGDLSSESTVSRIRTEHFPLTLESARPSHTSQYLCASSESGGKGNTIYFGEGSWLTVV.

The chain uses TRBV11-2 and TRBJ2-1, with 12 bases aligning to TRBD1. V gave up 7 bases and J gave up 9 bases; unmatched junction bases: 10. This CDR3 contains 15 residues. Germline-derived CDR1 and CDR2 are SGHAT and FQNNGV. This CDR3 is CASNPWGQGATEQFF. CDR3 coding DNA: TGTGCCAGCAACCCATGGGGACAGGGGGCAACTGAGCAGTTCTTC.

The rearrangement joins TRBV9 to TRBJ1-1; 10 nucleotides align to TRBD1. V dropped 0 bases and J dropped 5; count of bases not matched to a gene: 1. The CDR3 extends over 14 amino acids. CDR1 and CDR2 from the germline V gene are SGDLS and YYNGEE. The CDR3 loop is CASSVAGQGTEAFF. CDR3 nucleotides: TGTGCCAGCAGCGTAGCGGGACAGGGGACTGAAGCTTTCTTT.

The chain joins TRBV10-1 to TRBJ1-5; no firm D call. Trimming took 8 bases from V and 2 from J, leaving 7 bases between them. The germline V gene has CDR1 WNHNN and CDR2 SYGVQD (reference sequence). CDR3 length: 12 amino acids. CDR3 protein: CASGDGNQPQHF. The CDR3 DNA reads as TGCGCCAGCGGAGACGGCAATCAGCCCCAGCATTTT.

The rearrangement joins TRBV9 to TRBJ1-1; TRBD1 is a possible D gene (5 bases). The V gene lost 4 bases and the J gene lost 2 bases, with 12 bases spanning the gap. The germline V gene has CDR1 SGDLS and CDR2 YYNGEE. The CDR3 has 14 residues. CDR3 sequence (DNA): TGTGCCAGCAGCCCATTGACAGCTAACACTGAAGCTTTCTTT. Protein: CASSPLTANTEAFF.

The chain links TRBV28 to TRBJ2-7; TRBD1 is a possible D gene (5 bases). CDR1 MDHEN and CDR2 SYDVKM come from the germline V gene. There are 17 residues in the CDR3. The germline V and J ends were trimmed by 4 bases and 4 bases, with 23 bases remaining between them. CDR3 bases: TGTGCCAGCAGTTCCCCTCGTTGGGGCGGAGAAGGGTACGAGCAGTACTTC. It is translated as CASSSPRWGGEGYEQYF.

The V and J genes are TRBV9 and TRBJ2-1; a weak D match, TRBD1 (5 bases). This CDR3 spans 15 amino acids. Germline V gene lookup returns CDR1 SGDLS and CDR2 YYNGEE. The V and J ends lost 1 base and 0 bases respectively, with 8 bases between them. CDR3 DNA: TGTGCCAGCAGCGTAAGGGGATACTCCTACAATGAGCAGTTCTTC. It translates to CASSVRGYSYNEQFF. The full variable domain, its missing parts supplied by reference TRBV9 and TRBJ2-1, is DSGVTQTPKHLITATGQRVTLRCSPRSGDLSVYWYQQSLDQGLQFLIQYYNGEERAKGNILERFSAQQFPDLHSELNLSSLELGDSALYFCASSVRGYSYNEQFFGPGTRLTVL.

The rearrangement uses TRBV18 and TRBJ2-1, with TRBD2 matching 7 bases. J lost 10 bases, V lost 1 base, and 10 bases had no gene match. Germline CDR1 is KGHSH and CDR2 is LQKENI. The CDR3 runs to 15 residues. In DNA form, the CDR3 reads TGTGCCAGCTCACCACGTGCGGGAGAAACGAGGGAGCAGTTCTTC. Amino acid sequence: CASSPRAGETREQFF.

This sequence joins TRBV7-8 and TRBJ2-3, with a possible D match to TRBD1 (5 bases). V lost 4 bases to trimming and J lost 5 bases, with 16 bases between them. Germline V CDR1 and CDR2: SGHVS, FQNEAQ. The CDR3 runs 15 residues. As DNA, the CDR3 is TGTGCCAGCAGCTCCTATGGGCAGGGTCTAGATACGCAGTATTTT. Its translation is CASSSYGQGLDTQYF.

The J gene is TRBJ2-1, the V gene TRBV27; the match to TRBD2 covers 7 bases. The V gene's germline CDR1 is MNHEY and CDR2 SMNVEV (reference sequence). Germline trimming cut 2 bases from V and 12 bases from J; bases unmatched to any gene: 7. This CDR3 is built from 13 residues. Here the CDR3 DNA reads TGTGCCAGCAGTTTAACACAGACGGGAGGGCAGTTCTTC. Protein product: CASSLTQTGGQFF.

The chain carries TRBV4-1 and TRBJ1-2, with 8 nucleotides matching TRBD1. V gave up 4 bases and J gave up 5 bases; unmatched junction bases: 9. Germline V gives CDR1 MGHRA, CDR2 YSYEKL. This CDR3 spans 15 amino acids. The CDR3 bases are TGCGCCAGCAGCCCATCCGGACAGGGCCATTATGGCTACACCTTC. Translated: CASSPSGQGHYGYTF.

The chain links TRBV7-3 to TRBJ1-1, with D unresolved. The V end was cut by 3 bases, the J end by 2 bases, with 4 bases between. The CDR3 is made up of 12 amino acids. In germline, CDR1 is SGHTA, CDR2 FQGTGA. CDR3 bases: TGTGCCAGCAGCTTCGGTAACACTGAAGCTTTCTTT. Translating it yields CASSFGNTEAFF.

This clone has a handful of counts. This chain connects TRBV24-1 to TRBJ2-7; 16 bases are a match to TRBD2. Germline V gene data show CDR1 as KGHDR and CDR2 as SFDVKD. V shed 5 bases, J shed 5 bases, and the junction held 11 bases outside the gene matches. The CDR3 extends over 18 amino acids. CDR3 bases: TGTGCCACCAGTGGGTCGGGACTAGCGGGAGGGCCGATGGACGAGCAGTACTTC. Its translation: CATSGSGLAGGPMDEQYF.

The chain employs TRBV6-5 and TRBJ2-7; TRBD2 matches 7 bases. Unmatched junction bases numbered 16, after V lost 6 bases and J lost 5 bases. This CDR3 has 16 amino acids. Per the germline V gene, CDR1 is MNHEY and CDR2 is SVGAGI. The CDR3 region has the DNA TGTGCCAGCAGGTACACGATAAGCGGGAATCGCAACGAGCAGTACTTC. Amino acid sequence: CASRYTISGNRNEQYF.

The chain combines TRBV30 with TRBJ2-7; TRBD1 aligns across 9 bases. In germline, CDR1 is GTSNPN, CDR2 SVGIG (reference sequence). V was clipped by 4 bases and J by 4 bases; unmatched bases: 14. The length of the CDR3 is 16 residues. The CDR3 sequence is CAWKISGTGTFYEQYF. CDR3 coding DNA: TGTGCCTGGAAAATTTCCGGGACAGGGACTTTTTACGAGCAGTACTTC.

This chain joins TRBV20-1 and TRBJ2-3; 9 nucleotides align to TRBD2. Germline lookup yields CDR1 DFQATT and CDR2 SNEGSKA (reference sequence). V shed 3 bases, J shed 6 bases, and the junction held 13 bases outside the gene matches. The CDR3 has 16 amino acids. CDR3 amino acids: CSASTPGGRAGDTQYF. CDR3 nucleotides: TGCAGTGCTAGTACCCCCGGCGGGAGGGCCGGTGATACGCAGTATTTT.

This clone turned up a few times. V and J are TRBV18 and TRBJ2-7; 8 positions match TRBD2. Germline lookup yields CDR1 KGHSH and CDR2 LQKENI. This CDR3 is built from 14 residues. V shed 2 bases, J shed 3 bases, and the junction held 3 bases outside the gene matches. CDR3 in amino acids: CASSPYTSGYEQYF. The CDR3 bases are TGTGCCAGCTCACCATATACTAGCGGCTACGAGCAGTACTTC. Together with reference TRBV18 and TRBJ2-7, the CDR3 gives the full variable domain: NAGVMQNPRHLVRRRGQEARLRCSPMKGHSHVYWYRQLPEEGLKFMVYLQKENIIDESGMPKERFSAEFPKEGPSILRIQQVVRGDSAAYFCASSPYTSGYEQYFGPGTRLTVT.

The chain has TRBV15 and TRBJ1-1, with D perhaps TRBD1 (6 bases). This CDR3 has 13 residues. V was trimmed by 1 base and J by 9 bases, leaving 12 bases between them. Per the germline V gene, CDR1 is LNHNV and CDR2 is YYDKDF (reference sequence). CDR3 sequence: CATSRVQGQKAFF. The CDR3 nucleotides are TGTGCCACCAGCAGAGTACAGGGCCAAAAAGCTTTCTTT.

CDR3 in DNA: TGTGCCAGCAGCTTAGAATGGACTAGCGGTTTGACAGATACGCAGTATTTT. The encoded protein is CASSLEWTSGLTDTQYF. This sequence joins TRBV7-9 and TRBJ2-3; TRBD2 matches 10 bases. In germline, CDR1 is SEHNR, CDR2 FQNEAQ (reference sequence). J was trimmed by 3 bases and V by 1 base; bases with no gene match: 7. The CDR3 has 17 amino acids.

This rearrangement joins TRBV18 to TRBJ2-1; D is unclear. V lost 3 bases, J lost 4 bases, and 7 bases lay in between. The CDR3 is made up of 13 amino acids. CDR1 and CDR2 (germline): KGHSH, LQKENI. CDR3 coding DNA: TGTGCCAGCTCACCTACAGCTTACAATGAGCAGTTCTTC. Translation: CASSPTAYNEQFF.

The chain carries TRBV6-6 and TRBJ1-5; 7 bases are a match to TRBD1. V shed 0 bases, J shed 5 bases, and the junction held 1 base outside the gene matches. CDR3 length: 14 residues. CDR1 and CDR2 (germline): MNHNY, SVGAGI (reference sequence). In DNA form, the CDR3 reads TGTGCCAGCAGTTACTCAGGGGGCGATCAGCCCCAGCATTTT. This encodes CASSYSGGDQPQHF.

This clone was seen a few times. This rearrangement joins TRBV7-2 to TRBJ1-5; D is ambiguous. The length of the CDR3 is 16 residues. Per the germline V gene, CDR1 is SGHTA and CDR2 is FQGNSA. Trimming removed 5 bases at V and 3 bases at J, with 17 bases between. The CDR3 nucleotides read TGTGCCAGCAGCCCCGGTTCGCCATCTGACAATCAGCCCCAGCATTTT. Protein product: CASSPGSPSDNQPQHF.

The rearrangement links TRBV3-1 (or the pseudogene TRBV3-2) to TRBJ2-7; TRBD2 matches at 11 bases. The V segment lost 6 bases and the J segment 7 bases; nucleotides outside the gene matches: 11. This CDR3 has 15 residues. Germline CDR1 and CDR2: LGHDT and YNNKEL (reference sequence). CDR3 residues: CASSRSGTSGWEQYF. The DNA of the CDR3 is TGTGCCAGCAGTCGTTCCGGGACTAGCGGTTGGGAGCAGTACTTC.

The J gene is TRBJ2-1, the V gene TRBV28; 7 bases agree with TRBD2. V lost 1 base to trimming and J lost 8 bases; unmatched junction nucleotides: 17. This CDR3 has 18 residues. CDR1 and CDR2 (germline): MDHEN, SYDVKM. In DNA, the CDR3 is TGTGCCAGCAGTTTATCGGAGGAGGATTGGACTAGTGGGTATGAGCAGTTCTTC. This encodes CASSLSEEDWTSGYEQFF.

The chain links TRBV5-4 to TRBJ2-6; D perhaps matches TRBD2 (6 bases). Germline V CDR1 and CDR2: SGHNT, YYREEE (reference sequence). The CDR3 is 14 residues long. The V end lost 7 bases, the J end lost 0 bases, and 8 bases lay between the germline ends. The CDR3 is CASGGYSGANVLTF. CDR3 DNA sequence: TGTGCCAGCGGGGGGTACTCTGGGGCCAACGTCCTGACTTTC.

The chain employs TRBV6-5 and TRBJ1-2; 12 nucleotides align to TRBD1. From germline, CDR1 is MNHEY and CDR2 SVGAGI. The trim removed 6 bases at V and 6 bases at J, leaving 5 bases unmatched. CDR3 length equals 14 residues. In nucleotides, the CDR3 is TGTGCCAGCAGCCGGGACAGGGGGCGCGATGGCTACACCTTC. This encodes CASSRDRGRDGYTF.